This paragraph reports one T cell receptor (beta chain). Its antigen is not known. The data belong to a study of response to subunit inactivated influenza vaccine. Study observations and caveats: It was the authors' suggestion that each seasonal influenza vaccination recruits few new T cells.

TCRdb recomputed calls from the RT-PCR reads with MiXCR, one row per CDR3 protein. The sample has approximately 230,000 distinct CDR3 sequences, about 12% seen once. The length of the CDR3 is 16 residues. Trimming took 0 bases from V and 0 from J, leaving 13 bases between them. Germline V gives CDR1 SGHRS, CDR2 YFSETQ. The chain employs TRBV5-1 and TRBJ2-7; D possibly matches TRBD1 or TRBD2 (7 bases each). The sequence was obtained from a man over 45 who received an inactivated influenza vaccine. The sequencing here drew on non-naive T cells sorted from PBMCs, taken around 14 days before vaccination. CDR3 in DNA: TGCGCCAGCAGCTTGGAGGGAGGGGGCGGCTCCTACGAGCAGTACTTC. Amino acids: CASSLEGGGGSYEQYF.